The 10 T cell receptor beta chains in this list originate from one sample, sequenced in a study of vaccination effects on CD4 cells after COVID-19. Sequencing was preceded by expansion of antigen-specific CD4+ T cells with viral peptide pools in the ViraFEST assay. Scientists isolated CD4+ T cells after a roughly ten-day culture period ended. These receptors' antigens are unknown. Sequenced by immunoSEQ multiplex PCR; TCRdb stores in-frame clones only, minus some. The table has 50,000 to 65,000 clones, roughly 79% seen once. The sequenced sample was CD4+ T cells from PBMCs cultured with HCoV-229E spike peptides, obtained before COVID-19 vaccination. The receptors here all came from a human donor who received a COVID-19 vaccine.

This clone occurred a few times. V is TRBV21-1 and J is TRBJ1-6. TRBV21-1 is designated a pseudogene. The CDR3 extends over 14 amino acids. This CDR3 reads CASTPGRDNSPLHF. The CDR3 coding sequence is TGTGCCAGCACACCAGGGAGGGATAATTCACCCCTCCACTTT.

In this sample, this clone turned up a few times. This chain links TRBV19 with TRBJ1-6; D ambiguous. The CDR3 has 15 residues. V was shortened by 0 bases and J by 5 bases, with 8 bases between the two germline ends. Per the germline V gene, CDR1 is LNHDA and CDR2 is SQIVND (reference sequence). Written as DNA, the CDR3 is TGTGCCAGTAGTATAGATCAGAGTCATAATTCACCCCTCCACTTT. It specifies CASSIDQSHNSPLHF.

CDR3 loop: CASSPDRLSSNQPQHF. The CDR3 DNA sequence: TGTGCCAGCAGTCCTGATAGACTGTCGAGCAATCAGCCCCAGCATTTT. The chain uses TRBV7-2 and TRBJ1-5; D gene uncertain. The V end was cut by 6 bases, the J end by 1 base, with 16 bases between. In germline, CDR1 is SGHTA, CDR2 FQGNSA. The CDR3 has 16 residues. The full variable domain, with the rest looked up from reference TRBV7-2 and TRBJ1-5, is GAGVSQSPSNKVTEKGKDVELRCDPISGHTALYWYRQSLGQGLEFLIYFQGNSAPDKSGLPSDRFSAERTGGSVSTLTIQRTQQEDSAVYLCASSPDRLSSNQPQHFGDGTRLSIL.

The CDR3 sequence is CASSRGTENTIYF. The CDR3 DNA is TGTGCCAGCAGCCGCGGGACAGAAAACACCATATATTTT. The chain has TRBV3-1 (or the pseudogene TRBV3-2) and TRBJ1-3; 7 positions agree with TRBD1. Germline lookup yields CDR1 LGHDT and CDR2 YNNKEL (reference sequence). With 4 bases clipped from V and 6 bases from J, the junction kept 3 bases outside the gene matches. This CDR3 is built from 13 residues.

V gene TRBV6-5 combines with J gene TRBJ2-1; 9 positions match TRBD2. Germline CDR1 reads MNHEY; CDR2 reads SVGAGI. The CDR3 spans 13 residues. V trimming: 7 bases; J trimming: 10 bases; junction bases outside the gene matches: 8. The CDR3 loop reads CASTWAGGREQFF. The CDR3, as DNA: TGTGCCAGCACCTGGGCGGGGGGGAGGGAGCAGTTCTTC.

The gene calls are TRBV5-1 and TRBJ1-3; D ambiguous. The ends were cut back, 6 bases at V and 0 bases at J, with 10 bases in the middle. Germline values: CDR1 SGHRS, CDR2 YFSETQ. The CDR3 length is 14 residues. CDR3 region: CASKLGNSGNTIYF. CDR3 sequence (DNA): TGCGCCAGCAAACTGGGTAACTCTGGAAACACCATATATTTT.

The CDR3 sequence: CASSLKRPGTGELFF. CDR3 nucleotides: TGTGCCAGCAGCTTAAAGCGTCCGGGGACCGGGGAGCTGTTTTTT. This chain connects TRBV7-2 to TRBJ2-2, with a weak D call TRBD2 (5 bases). The CDR3 consists of 15 residues. The germline V gene encodes CDR1 SGHTA and CDR2 FQGNSA. V was shortened by 2 bases and J by 5 bases, with 12 bases between the two germline ends.

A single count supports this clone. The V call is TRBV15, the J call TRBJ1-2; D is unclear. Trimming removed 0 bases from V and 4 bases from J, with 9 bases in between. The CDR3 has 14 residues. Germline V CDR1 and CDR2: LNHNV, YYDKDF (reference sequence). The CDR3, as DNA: TGTGCCACCAGCAGAGAAGGGTCGGGCTATGGCTACACCTTC. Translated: CATSREGSGYGYTF.

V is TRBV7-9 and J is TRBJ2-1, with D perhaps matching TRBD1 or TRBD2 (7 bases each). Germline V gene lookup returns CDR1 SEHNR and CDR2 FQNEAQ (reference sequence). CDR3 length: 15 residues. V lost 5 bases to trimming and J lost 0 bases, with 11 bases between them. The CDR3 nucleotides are TGTGCCAGCAGCCAGGGGGGGCTCTCCTACAATGAGCAGTTCTTC. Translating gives CASSQGGLSYNEQFF.

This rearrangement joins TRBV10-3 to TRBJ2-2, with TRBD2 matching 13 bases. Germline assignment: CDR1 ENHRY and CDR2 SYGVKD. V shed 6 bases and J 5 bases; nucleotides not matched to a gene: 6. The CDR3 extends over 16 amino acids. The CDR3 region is CAISALTSGGTGELFF. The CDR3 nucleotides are TGTGCCATCAGCGCCCTGACTAGCGGGGGGACCGGGGAGCTGTTTTTT.